The rows below give T cell receptor beta chains drawn from one sample of a study of T-cell reconstitution after alpha-beta-depleted transplantation in children. From the PCR reads, TCRdb called clonotypes with MiXCR, one entry per CDR3 protein. The sample lists around 500,000 distinct CDR3 sequences, around 13% seen once, with less than 6.5% in the top ten. The source material was PBMCs from the stem cell graft donor, sampled from the stem cell graft. All receptors come from a human donor who donated a stem cell graft to a child with combined immunodeficiency. The CDR3 runs from the conserved cysteine through the conserved F or W. A D gene is named only where the DNA matches it firmly. Size tells how often a clone was seen (once, few, many) or the class of an expanded clone, and some rows leave it out.

abundance	v_gene	d_gene	j_gene	CDR3aa	CDR3nt
NA	TRBV11-2	NA	TRBJ2-3	CASSLDPDISTDTQYF	TGTGCCAGCAGCTTAGACCCGGACATTAGCACAGATACGCAGTATTTT
few	TRBV12-3/TRBV12-4	NA	TRBJ1-2	CASSFFQGRGYTF	TGTGCCAGCAGTTTTTTCCAGGGACGGGGCTACACCTTC
NA	TRBV18	NA	TRBJ2-7	CASSPRVLPYEQYF	TGTGCCAGCTCACCTAGGGTACTTCCCTACGAGCAGTACTTC
NA	TRBV12-3/TRBV12-4	NA	TRBJ1-1	CASRPGGTEAFF	TGTGCCAGCAGACCTGGAGGCACTGAAGCTTTCTTT
many	TRBV12-3/TRBV12-4	NA	TRBJ1-3	CASSPGPINTIYF	TGTGCCAGCAGTCCGGGACCGATAAACACCATATATTTT
few	TRBV6-1	TRBD1	TRBJ1-1	CASSRAPHRGTEAFF	TGTGCCAGCAGTAGAGCCCCCCACAGGGGTACTGAAGCTTTCTTT
few	TRBV6-6	NA	TRBJ1-5	CASSYFGDQPQHF	TGTGCCAGCAGTTACTTCGGGGATCAGCCCCAGCATTTT
few	TRBV6-1	TRBD1	TRBJ1-5	CASSQASTGGNQPQHF	TGTGCCAGCAGTCAGGCATCGACAGGGGGGAATCAGCCCCAGCATTTT
few	TRBV3-1	NA	TRBJ1-1	CASSQRGGLNTEAFF	TGTGCCAGCAGCCAACGAGGGGGACTGAACACTGAAGCTTTCTTT
few	TRBV18	TRBD2	TRBJ2-1	CASSPPGRGTSGDSYNEQFF	TGTGCCAGCTCACCACCGGGGAGAGGGACTAGCGGTGACTCCTACAATGAGCAGTTCTTC
few	TRBV6-1	NA	TRBJ1-1	CASSAGRASKAFF	TGTGCCAGCAGTGCTGGACGCGCTTCCAAAGCTTTCTTT
once	TRBV27	TRBD1	TRBJ1-2	CATGQGLDPIGYTF	TGTGCCACCGGACAGGGCCTAGATCCAATAGGCTACACCTTC
NA	TRBV7-9	NA	TRBJ2-1	CASSSGRSNEQFF	TGTGCCAGCAGCTCTGGTCGATCTAATGAGCAGTTCTTC
few	TRBV19	NA	TRBJ2-1	CASSRDVYNEQFF	TGTGCCAGTAGTAGGGACGTATACAATGAGCAGTTCTTC
few	TRBV20-1	NA	TRBJ2-2	CSAQEGGRTGELFF	TGCAGTGCTCAAGAGGGGGGTAGGACCGGGGAGCTGTTTTTT
many	TRBV12-3/TRBV12-4	TRBD2	TRBJ2-7	CASSLSGVGYEQYF	TGTGCCAGCAGTTTGAGCGGGGTTGGCTACGAGCAGTACTTC
NA	TRBV11-2	TRBD2	TRBJ2-1	CASSLEVTSGNNEQFF	TGTGCCAGCAGCTTAGAAGTGACTAGCGGGAACAATGAGCAGTTCTTC
NA	TRBV20-1	TRBD2	TRBJ2-1	CSARDGTSGIYNEQFF	TGCAGTGCTAGAGACGGGACTAGCGGCATTTACAATGAGCAGTTCTTC
many	TRBV12-3/TRBV12-4	NA	TRBJ2-3	CASSSFSGSNTDTQYF	TGTGCCAGCAGTTCCTTTAGCGGCAGTAACACAGATACGCAGTATTTT
many	TRBV7-6	NA	TRBJ2-2	CASSLAGGKNTGELFF	TGTGCCAGCAGCTTAGCGGGTGGCAAAAACACCGGGGAGCTGTTTTTT
many	TRBV9	NA	TRBJ2-7	CASSVGGGIQYEQYF	TGTGCCAGCAGCGTAGGGGGCGGGATACAGTACGAGCAGTACTTC
NA	TRBV20-1	TRBD1	TRBJ1-4	CSARLQGAYNEKLFF	TGCAGTGCTAGGCTACAGGGGGCGTACAATGAAAAACTGTTTTTT
few	TRBV5-1	TRBD1	TRBJ1-1	CASSLGQGAGNTEAFF	TGCGCCAGCAGCTTGGGACAGGGGGCAGGGAACACTGAAGCTTTCTTT
NA	TRBV9	NA	TRBJ2-1	CASSVQGGNNEQFF	TGTGCCAGCAGCGTGCAGGGTGGGAACAATGAGCAGTTCTTC
NA	TRBV14	NA	TRBJ2-2	CASSQFKGGELFF	TGTGCCAGCAGCCAATTCAAGGGAGGGGAGCTGTTTTTT
many	TRBV3-1	NA	TRBJ1-2	CASSQADNYGYTF	TGTGCCAGCAGCCAAGCAGATAACTATGGCTACACCTTC
NA	TRBV19	NA	TRBJ1-1	CASSIWTEAFF	TGTGCCAGTAGTATCTGGACTGAAGCTTTCTTT
NA	TRBV5-5	NA	TRBJ2-3	CASTRPGTSTDTQYF	TGTGCCAGCACCAGACCGGGGACTAGCACAGATACGCAGTATTTT
NA	TRBV28	NA	TRBJ2-5	CASSPLELGETQYF	TGTGCCAGCAGCCCTCTAGAACTGGGAGAGACCCAGTACTTC
NA	TRBV2	NA	TRBJ2-7	CASIPTGRYEQYF	TGTGCCAGTATACCGACAGGGAGGTACGAGCAGTACTTC
NA	TRBV7-2	NA	TRBJ1-2	CASSLAAGRDYGYTF	TGTGCCAGCAGCTTAGCAGCCGGTAGAGACTATGGCTACACCTTC
many	TRBV28	TRBD2	TRBJ2-3	CASSFQPGLAGHTDTQYF	TGTGCCAGCAGTTTCCAACCGGGACTAGCGGGCCACACAGATACGCAGTATTTT
few	TRBV6-2/TRBV6-3	NA	TRBJ2-5	CASRPQTVPETQYF	TGTGCCAGCAGACCTCAGACAGTACCAGAGACCCAGTACTTC
NA	TRBV12-3/TRBV12-4	NA	TRBJ2-3	CASSTSNTDTQYF	TGTGCCAGCAGTACTTCAAACACAGATACGCAGTATTTT
many	TRBV12-3/TRBV12-4	NA	TRBJ2-2	CASSHHGVLRNTGELFF	TGTGCCAGCAGCCACCACGGGGTTTTACGGAACACCGGGGAGCTGTTTTTT
NA	TRBV6-1	NA	TRBJ1-3	CASTEGRRALGNTIYF	TGTGCCAGCACCGAAGGACGACGGGCCCTTGGAAACACCATATATTTT
NA	TRBV27	TRBD1	TRBJ2-7	CASSVRQGKMIYEQYF	TGTGCCAGCAGTGTAAGACAGGGAAAAATGATCTACGAGCAGTACTTC
few	TRBV28	TRBD1	TRBJ1-2	CASGLTGDPRINYGYTF	TGTGCCAGCGGCTTAACAGGGGATCCCAGGATTAACTATGGCTACACCTTC
many	TRBV3-1	NA	TRBJ2-2	CASRYTGELFF	TGTGCCAGCAGGTACACCGGGGAGCTGTTTTTT
NA	TRBV6-4	NA	TRBJ2-7	CASSLTTAHEQYF	TGTGCCAGCAGCCTAACAACTGCTCACGAGCAGTACTTC
few	TRBV5-1	NA	TRBJ2-7	CASSSTGGFSYEQYF	TGCGCCAGCAGCTCCACAGGCGGCTTTTCCTACGAGCAGTACTTC
many	TRBV12-3/TRBV12-4	NA	TRBJ2-7	CASSLSGEQYF	TGTGCCAGCAGTTTATCTGGCGAGCAGTACTTC
few	TRBV6-1	TRBD1	TRBJ1-1	CASTGTGAVNTEAFF	TGTGCCAGCACCGGGACAGGGGCTGTGAACACTGAAGCTTTCTTT
few	TRBV5-1	TRBD1	TRBJ2-5	CASSLEDRGGETQYF	TGCGCCAGCAGCTTGGAGGACAGGGGAGGGGAGACCCAGTACTTC
many	TRBV12-3/TRBV12-4	NA	TRBJ1-4	CASSLGYANEKLFF	TGTGCCAGCAGTTTGGGTTACGCTAATGAAAAACTGTTTTTT
many	TRBV20-1	NA	TRBJ2-7	CSARQFYEQYF	TGCAGTGCTAGACAGTTCTACGAGCAGTACTTC
many	TRBV6-2/TRBV6-3	TRBD1	TRBJ2-1	CASSYSGTEEQFF	TGTGCCAGCAGTTATTCCGGGACAGAAGAGCAGTTCTTC
few	TRBV5-6	TRBD1	TRBJ1-5	CASSPGQVFQPQHF	TGTGCCAGCAGCCCGGGACAGGTGTTTCAGCCCCAGCATTTT
many	TRBV9	TRBD2	TRBJ2-1	CASSVSTSGAILSYNEQFF	TGTGCCAGCAGCGTATCGACTAGCGGAGCGATATTATCTTACAATGAGCAGTTCTTC
NA	TRBV5-1	TRBD2	TRBJ2-1	CASSLTGGLAGVNEQFF	TGCGCCAGCAGCTTGACTGGGGGACTAGCGGGGGTCAATGAGCAGTTCTTC
NA	TRBV5-5	NA	TRBJ2-1	CASSSYAGGARYNEQFF	TGTGCCAGCTCCTCGTATGCAGGTGGGGCGCGCTACAATGAGCAGTTCTTC